The 27 T cell receptor beta chains below all came from one sample that was sequenced in a study of cytomegalovirus exposure and HLA in healthy donors. In the PCR, 60 Vbeta and 13 Jbeta primers were used. Produced via immunoSEQ multiplex PCR; TCRdb's table is partial and in-frame only. This sample has over 85,000 clones, with over 60% found just once. Sequencing was done on a sample of PBMCs. The receptors originated from a woman between 55 and 75 years old in good health and CMV-seropositive.

The chain joins TRBV6-6 to TRBJ2-7; D may be TRBD1 (6 bases). The length of the CDR3 is 11 residues. Trimming pared 9 bases from V and 4 bases from J, leaving 10 bases between. CDR1 MNHNY and CDR2 SVGAGI come from the germline V gene (reference sequence). CDR3 in DNA: TGTGCCAGTAACACAGGGTACGAGCAGTACTTC. Its protein is CASNTGYEQYF.

This chain links TRBV6-1 with TRBJ1-2; 8 bases are a match to TRBD1. The CDR3 runs 15 residues. The germline gives CDR1 MNHNS, CDR2 SASEGT. The V segment lost 2 bases and the J segment 4 bases; nucleotides outside the gene matches: 6. In DNA form, the CDR3 reads TGTGCCAGCAGTGAATACCCAGGGACAGGCTATGGCTACACCTTC. It encodes CASSEYPGTGYGYTF.

The gene calls are TRBV5-4 and TRBJ2-3; D unclear. The CDR3 consists of 15 residues. Deletions cut 1 base from V and 2 bases from J, with 11 bases between. Germline V gene lookup returns CDR1 SGHNT and CDR2 YYREEE (reference sequence). CDR3 amino acids: CASSLQVRNTDTQYF. In DNA, the CDR3 is TGTGCCAGCAGCTTGCAGGTTAGGAACACAGATACGCAGTATTTT. The full variable domain, its missing parts supplied by reference TRBV5-4 and TRBJ2-3, is ETGVTQSPTHLIKTRGQQVTLRCSSQSGHNTVSWYQQALGQGPQFIFQYYREEENGRGNFPPRFSGLQFPNYSSELNVNALELDDSALYLCASSLQVRNTDTQYFGPGTRLTVL.

The V and J genes are TRBV18 and TRBJ1-2; D unclear. The CDR3 spans 16 residues. Germline CDR1 is KGHSH and CDR2 is LQKENI. V gave up 0 bases and J gave up 5 bases, with 16 bases separating them. CDR3 sequence reads: CASSPPEGRRPYGYTF. CDR3 sequence (DNA): TGTGCCAGCTCACCACCTGAAGGGAGGAGGCCTTATGGCTACACCTTC.

The gene calls are TRBV7-8 and TRBJ2-5, with D perhaps matching TRBD2 (6 bases). This CDR3 is 14 amino acids long. The ends were cut back, 5 bases at V and 5 bases at J, with 15 bases in the middle. Germline V CDR1 and CDR2: SGHVS, FQNEAQ. CDR3 in DNA: TGTGCCAGCAGCCCCAAGGAGGGATTTGAGACCCAGTACTTC. It translates to CASSPKEGFETQYF.

This chain connects TRBV11-2 to TRBJ1-2, with D maybe TRBD1 (5 bases). V lost 5 bases and J lost 0, with 13 bases in between. CDR1 and CDR2 from the germline V gene are SGHAT and FQNNGV. The CDR3 has 15 amino acids. The CDR3 protein is CASSKHSGSNYGYTF. Written as DNA, the CDR3 is TGTGCCAGCAGCAAACACTCAGGGTCTAACTATGGCTACACCTTC.

The genes are TRBV7-6 and TRBJ2-1; 9 bases map to TRBD2. This CDR3 is built from 15 residues. Germline assignment: CDR1 SGHVS and CDR2 FNYEAQ. After removal of 5 bases from V and 0 bases from J, the junction contained 2 bases not matched to a gene. CDR3 bases: TGTGCCAGCAGCCGACTAGCGGTCTCCTACAATGAGCAGTTCTTC. Translation: CASSRLAVSYNEQFF.

This clone has only a few counts. This chain connects TRBV7-2 to TRBJ1-4, with no clear D. The CDR3 is made up of 12 amino acids. V shed 8 bases and J shed 7 bases, with 11 bases lying between them. Germline V gives CDR1 SGHTA, CDR2 FQGNSA. The CDR3 region has the DNA TGTGCCAGCGGCACTAGGGCTGAAAAACTGTTTTTT. Its translation is CASGTRAEKLFF.

The chain carries TRBV28 and TRBJ1-1; D may be TRBD1 (5 bases). Germline CDR1 is MDHEN and CDR2 is SYDVKM. V lost 8 bases and J lost 1, with 8 bases in between. CDR3 length equals 12 residues. In DNA, the CDR3 is TGTGCCAGCCAGACAGAGAACACTGAAGCTTTCTTT. It yields the protein CASQTENTEAFF. Supplemented by reference TRBV28 and TRBJ1-1, the full variable domain reads DVKVTQSSRYLVKRTGEKVFLECVQDMDHENMFWYRQDPGLGLRLIYFSYDVKMKEKGDIPEGYSVSREKKERFSLILESASTNQTSMYLCASQTENTEAFFGQGTRLTVV.

This chain uses TRBV13 with TRBJ2-7; 7 bases agree with TRBD1. Germline V gene data show CDR1 as PRHDT and CDR2 as FYEKMQ (reference sequence). CDR3 length: 14 residues. V shed 1 base and J 2 bases; nucleotides not matched to a gene: 2. CDR3 nucleotide sequence: TGTGCCAGCAGCTTAGAAGGGACAGCCTACGAGCAGTACTTC. This translates into CASSLEGTAYEQYF.

This clone has only one observation. The V and J genes are TRBV9 and TRBJ2-3; 10 bases are a match to TRBD2. The germline V gene has CDR1 SGDLS and CDR2 YYNGEE. CDR3 length: 17 amino acids. V trimming: 2 bases; J trimming: 4 bases; junction bases outside the gene matches: 10. The CDR3 DNA reads as TGTGCCAGCAGCGTCAATCCTCTAGCGGGAGTATCAGATACGCAGTATTTT. It yields the protein CASSVNPLAGVSDTQYF.

This clone was counted once. This rearrangement joins TRBV7-3 to TRBJ2-1; D remains unclear. Per germline, CDR1 SGHTA and CDR2 FQGTGA. Trimming pared 5 bases from V and 3 bases from J, leaving 8 bases between. The CDR3 covers 13 residues. The CDR3 is CASSPPNYNEQFF. CDR3 DNA: TGTGCCAGCAGCCCCCCTAACTACAATGAGCAGTTCTTC.

The chain employs TRBV27 and TRBJ1-2; 8 bases match TRBD1. CDR1 and CDR2 (germline): MNHEY, SMNVEV (reference sequence). The junction had 5 bases not matched to a gene; V was cut back by 1 base and J by 4 bases. CDR3 size: 15 residues. The CDR3 DNA reads as TGTGCCAGCAGTTTATTTACAGGGGGGACCTATGGCTACACCTTC. Translation: CASSLFTGGTYGYTF.

The J gene is TRBJ1-2, the V gene TRBV20-1; D is unclear. CDR1 is DFQATT, CDR2 SNEGSKA, per germline (reference sequence). V gave up 5 bases and J gave up 5 bases, with 9 bases separating them. The CDR3 spans 11 residues. The CDR3 DNA follows: TGCAGTGCTGCCGACATTTATGGCTACACCTTC. Translating gives CSAADIYGYTF.

The J gene is TRBJ2-3, the V gene TRBV5-4, with D possibly being TRBD1 (6 bases). Trimming removed 4 bases at V and 4 bases at J, with 22 bases between. CDR3 length equals 17 residues. Germline-derived CDR1 and CDR2 are SGHNT and YYREEE (reference sequence). The CDR3 loop reads CASSNREHLWVADTQYF. In DNA form, the CDR3 reads TGTGCCAGCAGCAACAGGGAGCACTTATGGGTCGCAGATACGCAGTATTTT.

This chain joins TRBV28 and TRBJ1-1; 7 bases line up with TRBD1. CDR1 MDHEN and CDR2 SYDVKM come from the germline V gene. The CDR3 runs to 14 residues. Losses at the gene ends were 2 bases for V and 5 bases for J; bases not matched to a gene: 5. CDR3 DNA sequence: TGTGCCAGCAGTTTAGAGGGGGCGCGGACTGAAGCTTTCTTT. This translates into CASSLEGARTEAFF.

The V and J genes are TRBV5-5 and TRBJ1-2; 8 nucleotides align to TRBD1. Per germline, CDR1 SGHKS and CDR2 YYEKEE (reference sequence). V lost 5 bases to trimming and J lost 7 bases; unmatched junction nucleotides: 4. The CDR3 extends over 12 amino acids. For the CDR3, the DNA is TGTGCCAGCAGACGGACAGGGAGTGGCTACACCTTC. Its protein is CASRRTGSGYTF.

The V call is TRBV27, the J call TRBJ2-5; 7 bases fit TRBD1. The DNA end is more similar to TRBJ2-7, so the J call may be wrong. The germline V gene encodes CDR1 MNHEY and CDR2 SMNVEV (reference sequence). The CDR3 totals 14 residues. The CDR3 region has the DNA TGTGCCAGCAGTTCCCGACAGGGCGCCTACGAGCAGTACTTC. It specifies CASSSRQGAYEQYF.

The chain recombines TRBV6-1 with TRBJ2-7; TRBD1 agrees at 8 bases. This CDR3 is 14 amino acids long. Trimming took 8 bases from V and 7 from J; bases not matched to a gene: 13. Per the germline V gene, CDR1 is MNHNS and CDR2 is SASEGT. The CDR3 loop reads CASARQGILDEQYF. DNA for the CDR3: TGTGCCAGCGCCCGACAGGGGATTTTAGATGAGCAGTACTTC.

This rearrangement joins TRBV6-5 to TRBJ2-7; D is possibly TRBD1 (5 bases). Germline V CDR1 and CDR2: MNHEY, SVGAGI. V lost 10 bases to trimming and J lost 2 bases, with 12 bases between them. The CDR3 is 12 amino acids. The CDR3 sequence is CATLGDTYEQYF. CDR3 in DNA: TGTGCCACCTTAGGGGATACCTACGAGCAGTACTTC.

The V call is TRBV18, the J call TRBJ2-7, with TRBD1 as a possible D gene (5 bases). There are 14 residues in the CDR3. V was shortened by 2 bases and J by 4 bases, with 12 bases between the two germline ends. Germline V gives CDR1 KGHSH, CDR2 LQKENI. Here the CDR3 reads CASSPIGREYEQYF. The CDR3 DNA is TGTGCCAGCTCACCAATAGGCAGGGAATACGAGCAGTACTTC.

This clone was seen a few times. The CDR3 here is CASSNNRQGPSAFF. CDR3 nucleotides: TGTGCCAGCAGCAATAACCGACAGGGTCCCTCAGCTTTCTTT. The V gene is TRBV7-9, the J gene TRBJ1-1, with 7 bases fitting TRBD1. This CDR3 is 14 amino acids long. J gave up 10 bases and V 5 bases, and 13 bases lay outside the gene matches. The germline V gene has CDR1 SEHNR and CDR2 FQNEAQ (reference sequence).

The chain uses TRBV28 and TRBJ2-5; no definite D call. The DNA end favors TRBJ2-7, so the J call may be wrong. CDR1 MDHEN and CDR2 SYDVKM come from the germline V gene. The CDR3 consists of 11 residues. CDR3 sequence (DNA): TGTGCCAGCAGGGATGCTAGCGAGCAGTACTTC. It specifies CASRDASEQYF.

The gene calls are TRBV6-1 and TRBJ2-4, with 11 bases matching TRBD1. CDR1 and CDR2 (germline): MNHNS, SASEGT. The CDR3 has 18 residues. V shed 4 bases, J shed 7 bases, and the junction held 15 bases outside the gene matches. Written as DNA, the CDR3 is TGTGCCAGCAGTGGAGTCGGGACAGGGGGAGGGTATGGGAACATTCAGTACTTC. Translated, it gives CASSGVGTGGGYGNIQYF.

The chain joins TRBV6-6 to TRBJ2-5; possible D gene TRBD1, 7 bases. Per germline, CDR1 MNHNY and CDR2 SVGAGI (reference sequence). This CDR3 region has 13 residues. V was cut by 5 bases and J by 3 bases, with 10 bases left in between. For the CDR3, the DNA is TGTGCCAGCAGTCGGGGGACAGAAGAGACCCAGTACTTC. Protein product: CASSRGTEETQYF.

The rearrangement joins TRBV5-1 to TRBJ2-5, with 9 bases identical to TRBD1. The CDR3 loop spans 16 amino acids. The trim removed 4 bases at V and 1 base at J, leaving 8 bases unmatched. From germline, CDR1 is SGHRS and CDR2 YFSETQ. CDR3 in amino acids: CASSRQGDHSQETQYF. The DNA of the CDR3 is TGCGCCAGCAGCCGACAGGGGGACCATTCCCAAGAGACCCAGTACTTC. Variable domain in full (rest from reference TRBV5-1 and TRBJ2-5): KAGVTQTPRYLIKTRGQQVTLSCSPISGHRSVSWYQQTPGQGLQFLFEYFSETQRNKGNFPGRFSGRQFSNSRSEMNVSTLELGDSALYLCASSRQGDHSQETQYFGPGTRLLVL.

J is TRBJ2-3 and V is TRBV6-1; TRBD2 agrees at 10 bases. The CDR3 covers 15 residues. The V segment lost 7 bases and the J segment 6 bases; nucleotides outside the gene matches: 10. Germline CDR1 reads MNHNS; CDR2 reads SASEGT. The DNA for the CDR3 is TGTGCCAGCAAGGGGTTAGCGGGAGGCCCCGATACGCAGTATTTT. It is translated as CASKGLAGGPDTQYF.